This TCR beta chain was captured by sequencing in a study of CD8 T cells in ankylosing spondylitis. Study-wide results and limits: Blood from ankylosing spondylitis patients appeared to carry a characteristic roughly 8-variant TCR beta motif.

The V end lost 1 base, the J end lost 2 bases, and 14 bases lay between the germline ends. CDR1 is SGHTA, CDR2 FQGNSA, per germline. CDR3 length: 16 residues. Using its own MiXCR run on the 5' RACE reads, TCRdb lists one record per CDR3 protein. Of some 700,000 distinct CDR3 sequences listed, roughly 19% were seen once; the top ten hold about a fifth. For this clonotype: Its specificity is unknown.

The receptor comes from a male donor with ankylosing spondylitis. Sample: blood, either unsorted or a sorted T cell fraction (not recorded which). J is TRBJ2-5 and V is TRBV7-2, with TRBD2 as a possible D gene (6 bases). The CDR3 loop reads CASSLVGGALQETQYF. In nucleotides, the CDR3 is TGTGCCAGCAGCTTAGTGGGCGGGGCCTTACAAGAGACCCAGTACTTC.